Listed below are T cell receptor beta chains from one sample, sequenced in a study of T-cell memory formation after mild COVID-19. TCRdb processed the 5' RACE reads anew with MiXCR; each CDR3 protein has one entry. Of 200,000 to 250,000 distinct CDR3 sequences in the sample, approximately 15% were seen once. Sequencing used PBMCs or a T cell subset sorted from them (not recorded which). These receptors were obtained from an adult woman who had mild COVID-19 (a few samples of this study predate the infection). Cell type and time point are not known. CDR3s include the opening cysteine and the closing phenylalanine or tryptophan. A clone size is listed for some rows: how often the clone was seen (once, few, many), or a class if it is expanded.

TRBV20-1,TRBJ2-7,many,CSARDPGEVTYEQYF
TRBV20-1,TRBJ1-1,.,CSARVGATEAFF
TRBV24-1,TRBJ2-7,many,CATPLDLWPCEQYF
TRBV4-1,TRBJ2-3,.,CASSQDRGRTFWTQYF
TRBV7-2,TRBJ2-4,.,CASSLAGGAKNIQYF
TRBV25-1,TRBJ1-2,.,CASSGNRGPLNYGYTF
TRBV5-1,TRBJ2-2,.,CASSPRDAVRGTGELFF
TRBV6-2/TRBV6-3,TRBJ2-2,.,CASNRHGTGGRTGELFF
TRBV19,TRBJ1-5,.,CASSTSGTGLGQPQHF
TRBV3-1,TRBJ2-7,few,CASSQLYEQYF
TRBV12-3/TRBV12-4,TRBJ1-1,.,CASSSGTRGGNTEAFF
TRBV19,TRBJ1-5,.,CASSILLGQQHF
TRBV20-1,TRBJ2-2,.,CSARTSDANTGELFF
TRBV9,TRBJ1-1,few,CASSAGTGGSGTEAFF
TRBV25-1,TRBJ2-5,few,CASSLTDRGHQETQYF
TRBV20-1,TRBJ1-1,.,CSASSGHTEAFF
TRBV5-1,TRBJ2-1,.,CASSQESSYNEQFF
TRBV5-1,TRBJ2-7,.,CASSLLPRLAGAIRYEQYF
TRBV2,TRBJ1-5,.,CASRGEGQPQHF
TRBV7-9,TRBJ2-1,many,CASSLLAGGFNEQFF
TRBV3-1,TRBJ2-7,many,CASSQGDSHYEQYF
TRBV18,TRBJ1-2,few,CASSPSVGVNYGYTF
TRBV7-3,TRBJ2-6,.,CASSLSANSGANVLTF
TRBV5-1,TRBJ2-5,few,CASSRSQGSQETQYF
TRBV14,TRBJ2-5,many,CASSHLGPWGETQYF
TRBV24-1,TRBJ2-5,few,CATSDPGTKETQYF
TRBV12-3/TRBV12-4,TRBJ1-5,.,CASSLWDRNQPQHF
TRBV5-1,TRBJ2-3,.,CASSFSDSGRGDTQYF
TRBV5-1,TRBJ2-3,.,CASSPPGLTTDTQYF
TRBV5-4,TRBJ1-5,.,CASSFWGSNQPQHF
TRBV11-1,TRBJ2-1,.,CASRTSGRAGNEQFF
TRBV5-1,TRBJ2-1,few,CASSLSGRQEEQFF
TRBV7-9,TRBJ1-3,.,CASSNSGGSGNTIYF
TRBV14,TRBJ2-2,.,CASNDKVGTGELFF
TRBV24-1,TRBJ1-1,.,CATSDSPTGTVTEAFF
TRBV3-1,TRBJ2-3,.,CASSQASGLAGYTDTQYF
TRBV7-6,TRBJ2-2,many,CASSLVAFSTGELFF
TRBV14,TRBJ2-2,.,CASSLTGAGELFF
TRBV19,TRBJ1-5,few,CASSIDRGGNQPQHF
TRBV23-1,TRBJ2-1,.,CASSLKDLSGGSYNEQFF
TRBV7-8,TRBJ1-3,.,CASSLDGGNTIYF
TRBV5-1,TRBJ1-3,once,CASSQTGPDSGNTIYF
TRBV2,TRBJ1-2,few,CASSPDRVGGYTF